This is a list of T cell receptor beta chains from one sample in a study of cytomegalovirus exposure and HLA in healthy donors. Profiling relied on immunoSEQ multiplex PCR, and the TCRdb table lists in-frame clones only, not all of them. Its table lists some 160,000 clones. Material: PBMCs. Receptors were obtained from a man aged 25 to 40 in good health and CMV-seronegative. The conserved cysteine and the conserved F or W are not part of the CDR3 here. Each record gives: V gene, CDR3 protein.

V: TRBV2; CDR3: ASRAGTSGSEETQY
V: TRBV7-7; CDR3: ASSLGGGRETQY
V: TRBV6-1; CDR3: ASSAGTGLHNYGYT
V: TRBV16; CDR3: ASSHLTGSHNEQF
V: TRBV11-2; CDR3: ASSLGRYEQY
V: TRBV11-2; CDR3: ASSRGMGTSGTNEQF
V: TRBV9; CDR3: ASSVVPGHLYEQY
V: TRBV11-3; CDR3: ASSLSGRGSRQF
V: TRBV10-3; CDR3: ASLFFRDYYEQY
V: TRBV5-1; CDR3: ASSLLGLAGGEQY
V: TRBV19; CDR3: ASSLGLAESTDTQY
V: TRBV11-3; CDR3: ASSFGPRGQY
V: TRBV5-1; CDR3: ASSETGGTRYT
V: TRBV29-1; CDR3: SVRLAGDGDTQY
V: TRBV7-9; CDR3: ASSSRGRNTEAF
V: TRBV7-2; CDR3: ASSVQQNTEAF
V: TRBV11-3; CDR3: ASSSHRGALSNQPQH
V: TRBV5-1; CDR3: ASSTGQGYYGYT
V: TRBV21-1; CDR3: ASRRQGESYNEQF
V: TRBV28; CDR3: ASSYGGTASGNTIY
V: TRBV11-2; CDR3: ASRTTSGRTQEGNEQF
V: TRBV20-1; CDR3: SAPGYYEQY
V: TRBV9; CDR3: ASSVYLAGVGEQY
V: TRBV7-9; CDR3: ASSLTGGVQETQY
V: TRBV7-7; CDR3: ASSRSGGQETQY
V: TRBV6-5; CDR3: ASSYSSLWQGTGYT
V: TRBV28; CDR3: ASSSTGVSTEAF
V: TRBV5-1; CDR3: ASSFRDSGANVLT
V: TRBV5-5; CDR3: ASTSAGETNEKLF
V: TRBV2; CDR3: ASRSSGGINYGYT
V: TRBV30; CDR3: AWSLTGGNTEAF
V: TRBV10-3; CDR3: AMGGTDYEQY
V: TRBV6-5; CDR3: ASSYFMGLSGNTIY
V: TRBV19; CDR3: ASSILANQPQH
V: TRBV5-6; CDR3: ASSLGLRGEDGNTIY
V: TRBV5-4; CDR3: ASSSLNQGLANVLT
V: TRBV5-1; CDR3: ASSADAQGTIY
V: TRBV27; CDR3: ASSLEQGQGVYGYT
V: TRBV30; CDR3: AWISSGGNQPQH
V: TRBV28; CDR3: ASSSPHTDNTEAF
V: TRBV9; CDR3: ASNLNRGQVNTGELF
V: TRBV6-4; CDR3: ASVKRLATDTQY
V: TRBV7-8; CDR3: ASSLLAMNTEAF
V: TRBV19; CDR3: ASNRDRGLYGYT
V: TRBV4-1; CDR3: ASSQDWRGGNQPQH
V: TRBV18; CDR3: ASSPLAGGLNEQF
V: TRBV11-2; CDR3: ASSHGQPGGGTGELF
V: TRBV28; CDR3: ASSLQDLYEQF
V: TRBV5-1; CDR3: ASSLGQVSRSSYEQY
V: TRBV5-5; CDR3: ASSLGTERTSGRSKNIQY
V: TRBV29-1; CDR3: SVAGQSADYGYT
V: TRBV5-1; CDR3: ASSFDREMQY
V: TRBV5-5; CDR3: ASSREGYSNQPQH